What follows is one T cell receptor (beta chain) and its context. Its specificity is unknown. The CDR3 loop spans 17 amino acids. With 5 bases removed from V and 0 bases from J, the gap between germline ends came to 20 bases. Germline assignment: CDR1 MDHEN and CDR2 SYDVKM. The data stem from a study of CD8 T cells in Susac syndrome. Study-level background: Intravenous immunoglobulin alone or corticosteroids were being given to patients with Susac syndrome at blood draw, unless they were therapy-naive.

Reverse transcription of about 0.5 to 1 ug RNA used random hexamers. Multiplex PCR with immunoSEQ amplified the TCR beta CDR3 across 54 Vbeta and 13 Jbeta. A single record per CDR3 protein comes from TCRdb applying MiXCR to the immunoSEQ multiplex PCR reads. In the table there are about 170,000 distinct CDR3 sequences, 90% to 97% of which are singletons. Broader study findings: The relatively small number of individuals in the TCR sequencing and HLA analysis was acknowledged by the study. No clonal expansion appeared among CD4+ T cells in Susac patients.

The receptor was derived from a human donor with Susac syndrome. The specimen sequenced was CD4+ T cells from PBMCs. This rearrangement joins TRBV28 to TRBJ2-7; TRBD1 or TRBD2 may be the D gene (6 bases each). CDR3 region: CASSPFRGLAGSYEQYF. The CDR3 coding sequence is TGTGCCAGCAGTCCATTCCGGGGGCTAGCAGGCTCCTACGAGCAGTACTTC.